This T cell receptor (beta chain) was documented in a study of OX40 agonist ivuxolimab in advanced cancers. TCRdb keeps only in-frame clones here, not all; method: immunoSEQ multiplex PCR. The sample contains 78,000 or so clones, roughly 85% of which appear only once. Here the sequenced sample was CD4+ or CD8+ T cells sorted from blood, taken in a trial of the OX40 agonist ivuxolimab. This TCR came from an adult with an advanced solid tumor such as melanoma, head and neck, liver or kidney cancer.

CDR3 DNA sequence: TGTGCCAGCAGCTTAGGCACACTAGGAGAGGATGAGCAGTTCTTC. Translating gives CASSLGTLGEDEQFF. V gene TRBV11-2 combines with J gene TRBJ2-1, with D maybe TRBD2 (5 bases). V lost 1 base to trimming and J lost 8 bases, with 15 bases between them. CDR3 size: 15 residues. The germline V gene has CDR1 SGHAT and CDR2 FQNNGV.